This T cell receptor beta chain was observed in a study of blood T cell repertoires in COVID-19. About the study: The United States, Italy and Spain provided the acute and convalescent COVID-19 samples. T cells, B-cell-depleted T cells, or PBMCs supplied cDNA or gDNA.

J lost 8 bases, V lost 4 bases, and 6 bases had no gene match. The CDR3 has 15 amino acids. The germline gives CDR1 MNHEY, CDR2 SVGAGI. Original methodology: Amplified reference gene primers provided the basis for estimating nucleated cell counts. Profiling relied on immunoSEQ multiplex PCR, and the TCRdb table lists in-frame clones only, not all of them. V and J calls and clone size are those listed in that table; D and trimming were worked out from the DNA. The sample records approximately 350,000 clones, over 70% being singletons. Sequencing used peripheral blood. This rearrangement joins TRBV6-5 to TRBJ2-1; TRBD1 matches at 12 bases. This TCR was sampled from a man under 40 with active or convalescent COVID-19. The DNA for the CDR3 is TGTGCCAGCAGTTCGGGACAGGGGGCGAAAGATGAGCAGTTCTTC. This encodes CASSSGQGAKDEQFF.